One sample yielded the 22 T cell receptor beta chains listed below, sequenced in a study of blood T cell repertoires in COVID-19. The assay was immunoSEQ multiplex PCR, and TCRdb's table has in-frame clones only and misses some. This sample has around 170,000 clones, with 70% to 85% found just once. Sequencing was carried out using PBMCs or T cells enriched from blood (not recorded which). The receptor source for this set is a man between 45 and 60 years old who had recovered from COVID-19.

The sample holds one count of this clone. The J gene is TRBJ2-6, the V gene TRBV19, with a tentative D call TRBD1 (6 bases). The CDR3 sequence is 15 residues long. Germline CDR1 and CDR2: LNHDA and SQIVND (reference sequence). The V end lost 7 bases, the J end lost 4 bases, and 14 bases lay between the germline ends. The CDR3, as DNA: TGTGCCAGTAAACAGGGCCCTTCAGGGGCCAACGTCCTGACTTTC. Encoded protein: CASKQGPSGANVLTF.

The table lists this clone with a count of one. This chain connects TRBV4-3 to TRBJ2-3, with 10 bases aligning to TRBD1. V lost 0 bases, J lost 2 bases, and 2 bases stayed unmatched. Germline CDR1 is LGHNA and CDR2 is YSLEER. CDR3 length: 16 residues. The CDR3 nucleotides read TGCGCCAGCAGCCAAGAGGGACAGGGGAACACAGATACGCAGTATTTT. Translation gives CASSQEGQGNTDTQYF.

The gene calls are TRBV28 and TRBJ1-2; 7 positions agree with TRBD1. The germline CDR1 and CDR2 sequences are MDHEN and SYDVKM. This CDR3 is 16 amino acids long. Trimming removed 3 bases from V and 4 bases from J; junction bases left unmatched: 11. The DNA of the CDR3 is TGTGCCAGCAGTTTCCCTACAGGGGATTTACCCTATGGCTACACCTTC. This sequence encodes CASSFPTGDLPYGYTF.

The V gene is TRBV27, the J gene TRBJ2-2; tentative D call: TRBD2 (5 bases). The germline CDR1 and CDR2 sequences are MNHEY and SMNVEV (reference sequence). V was shortened by 0 bases and J by 2 bases, with 10 bases between the two germline ends. There are 16 residues in the CDR3. The CDR3: CASSLSRVVNTGELFF. As DNA, the CDR3 is TGTGCCAGCAGTTTATCGAGGGTGGTTAACACCGGGGAGCTGTTTTTT.

The genes are TRBV19 and TRBJ1-2; 9 bases map to TRBD1. The CDR3 has 14 amino acids. Per the germline V gene, CDR1 is LNHDA and CDR2 is SQIVND (reference sequence). The V segment lost 4 bases and the J segment 5 bases; nucleotides outside the gene matches: 5. CDR3: CASSKSGTGYGYTF. The CDR3 nucleotides are TGTGCCAGTAGTAAGTCCGGGACAGGGTATGGCTACACCTTC.

The V and J genes are TRBV19 and TRBJ1-5; D perhaps matches TRBD1 (5 bases). CDR1 is LNHDA and CDR2 is SQIVND in the germline V gene (reference sequence). The V and J ends lost 3 bases and 6 bases respectively, with 12 bases between them. CDR3 length: 14 residues. The CDR3 spells CASSIVGGPQPQHF. The DNA for the CDR3 is TGTGCCAGTAGTATTGTGGGGGGACCTCAGCCCCAGCATTTT.

The rearrangement links TRBV29-1 to TRBJ1-2; D is unresolved. Germline V gene data show CDR1 as SQVTM and CDR2 as ANQGSEA. V lost 4 bases, J lost 3 bases, and 15 bases lay in between. The CDR3 length is 14 residues. CDR3 nucleotide sequence: TGCAGCGTTGTAATCCCGGGGAAGGACTATGGCTACACCTTC. Translated, it gives CSVVIPGKDYGYTF.

The CDR3 is CASSPAPGAYEQYF. In DNA, the CDR3 is TGTGCCAGCTCACCGGCCCCGGGAGCCTACGAGCAGTACTTC. J is TRBJ2-7 and V is TRBV18; D possibly corresponds to TRBD2 (6 bases). Germline values: CDR1 KGHSH, CDR2 LQKENI. Trimming shortened V by 3 bases and J by 2 bases, and 11 bases separated the two germline ends. The CDR3 has 14 residues.

This clone showed up just a few times. This chain connects TRBV5-4 to TRBJ1-2; possible D gene TRBD1, 5 bases. The CDR3 has 15 residues. Germline loops: CDR1 SGHNT, CDR2 YYREEE (reference sequence). The V end lost 0 bases, the J end lost 6 bases, and 15 bases lay between the germline ends. The CDR3 nucleotides read TGTGCCAGCAGCTTGGCTGGCAGGGATTTCAATGGCTACACCTTC. Its protein product is CASSLAGRDFNGYTF.

This clone occurred once. J is TRBJ1-3 and V is TRBV7-9; D ambiguous. Germline V gives CDR1 SEHNR, CDR2 FQNEAQ (reference sequence). The CDR3 spans 16 residues. Trimming stripped 5 bases from V and 1 base from J, with 15 bases between. The CDR3 sequence: CASSPPRGRSGNTIYF. The CDR3 DNA follows: TGTGCCAGCAGCCCTCCTAGAGGGCGGTCTGGAAACACCATATATTTT. Complete variable domain (other parts from reference TRBV7-9 and TRBJ1-3): DTGVSQNPRHKITKRGQNVTFRCDPISEHNRLYWYRQTLGQGPEFLTYFQNEAQLEKSRLLSDRFSAERPKGSFSTLEIQRTEQGDSAMYLCASSPPRGRSGNTIYFGEGSWLTVV.

The CDR3 spells CASSYGRGRSTEAFF. The CDR3 DNA is TGTGCCAGCAGTTACGGGAGGGGCAGATCAACTGAAGCTTTCTTT. This chain uses TRBV6-5 with TRBJ1-1; TRBD1 might be the D (5 bases). This CDR3 has 15 amino acids. The ends were cut back, 2 bases at V and 5 bases at J, with 15 bases in the middle. The germline CDR1 and CDR2 sequences are MNHEY and SVGAGI.

This chain links TRBV24-1 with TRBJ2-7; D gene ambiguous. V was trimmed by 3 bases and J by 1 base, leaving 9 bases between them. The CDR3 has 14 residues. Germline V lookup: CDR1 KGHDR, CDR2 SFDVKD. Here the CDR3 DNA reads TGTGCCACCAGTGATCCCTCGGTTTCCTACGAGCAGTACTTC. Translating gives CATSDPSVSYEQYF.

The V and J genes are TRBV3-1 (or the pseudogene TRBV3-2) and TRBJ2-5; 7 nucleotides line up with TRBD1. The V segment lost 5 bases and the J segment 9 bases; nucleotides outside the gene matches: 12. CDR3 length: 14 amino acids. From germline, CDR1 is LGHDT and CDR2 YNNKEL (reference sequence). The CDR3 region is CASSGDGAQGAQYF. In nucleotides, the CDR3 is TGTGCCAGCAGCGGGGACGGGGCTCAGGGGGCCCAGTACTTC.

The rearrangement joins TRBV11-1 to TRBJ2-7; possibly TRBD1 for D (6 bases). The CDR3 is made up of 13 amino acids. Germline V gives CDR1 SGHAT, CDR2 FQDESV (reference sequence). Trimming took 4 bases from V and 3 from J, leaving 10 bases between them. CDR3 amino acids: CASSSGQNYEQYF. The CDR3 DNA sequence: TGTGCCAGCAGCTCCGGACAGAACTACGAGCAGTACTTC.

Written as DNA, the CDR3 is TGTGCCAGCAGTGAATATTATGGGGGAGGCACTGAAGCTTTCTTT. This sequence encodes CASSEYYGGGTEAFF. The V call is TRBV25-1, the J call TRBJ1-1; TRBD1 is a possible D gene (5 bases). V gave up 0 bases and J gave up 4 bases, with 12 bases separating them. The CDR3 extends over 15 amino acids. The germline V gene encodes CDR1 MGHDK and CDR2 SYGVNS.

The V call is TRBV3-1 (or the pseudogene TRBV3-2), the J call TRBJ1-2, with a weak D call TRBD1 (5 bases). V lost 4 bases to trimming and J lost 5 bases, with 23 bases between them. The CDR3 has 17 amino acids. Germline loops: CDR1 LGHDT, CDR2 YNNKEL (reference sequence). As DNA, the CDR3 is TGTGCCAGCAGCCGCGTGAATGTCGGCAGGGTGGGTTATGGCTACACCTTC. Translated, it gives CASSRVNVGRVGYGYTF.

V and J are TRBV6-4 and TRBJ1-1; 7 bases fit TRBD1. Losses at the gene ends were 0 bases for V and 0 bases for J; bases not matched to a gene: 13. The CDR3 loop spans 19 amino acids. The germline V gene encodes CDR1 MRHNA and CDR2 SNTAGT. The DNA of the CDR3 is TGTGCCAGCAGTGACTCGGAGGACAGGTTACTAGACTTGAACACTGAAGCTTTCTTT. It specifies CASSDSEDRLLDLNTEAFF.

This rearrangement joins TRBV4-1 to TRBJ1-2, with D perhaps TRBD1 (6 bases). Trimming shortened V by 0 bases and J by 5 bases, and 13 bases separated the two germline ends. The CDR3 sequence is 15 residues long. CDR1 MGHRA and CDR2 YSYEKL come from the germline V gene. The CDR3 DNA is TGCGCCAGCAGCCAAGATGGAACAGGGAAGTATGGCTACACCTTC. Amino acids: CASSQDGTGKYGYTF.

V gene TRBV19 combines with J gene TRBJ2-2, with 9 bases that match TRBD1. V trimming: 4 bases; J trimming: 4 bases; junction bases outside the gene matches: 16. The CDR3 sequence is 19 residues long. Germline lookup yields CDR1 LNHDA and CDR2 SQIVND (reference sequence). The CDR3 DNA reads TGTGCCAGTAGTACACCAGTGGGACAGGGTCGTCCAAGCACCGGGGAGCTGTTTTTT. The encoded protein is CASSTPVGQGRPSTGELFF.

V is TRBV11-2 and J is TRBJ1-2; no firm D call. Germline values: CDR1 SGHAT, CDR2 FQNNGV. The V and J ends lost 1 base and 8 bases respectively, with 11 bases between them. The length of the CDR3 is 13 residues. The CDR3 spells CASSLAAVGGYTF. CDR3 nucleotides: TGTGCCAGCAGCTTAGCGGCGGTCGGGGGCTACACCTTC.

The chain joins TRBV6-1 to TRBJ1-1; tentative D call: TRBD1 (6 bases). The CDR3 extends over 16 amino acids. CDR1 MNHNS and CDR2 SASEGT come from the germline V gene. Trimming shortened V by 4 bases and J by 1 base, and 16 bases separated the two germline ends. CDR3 DNA: TGTGCCAGCAGTGGTGTTCAGGGGATCGGGAACACTGAAGCTTTCTTT. Translated, it gives CASSGVQGIGNTEAFF.

The V gene is TRBV7-2, the J gene TRBJ1-2; a weak D match, TRBD1 (5 bases). Germline V gene lookup returns CDR1 SGHTA and CDR2 FQGNSA. The germline V and J ends were trimmed by 3 bases and 4 bases, with 15 bases remaining between them. The CDR3 runs to 15 residues. CDR3 region: CASSLGGTALYGYTF. Here the CDR3 DNA reads TGTGCCAGCAGCTTGGGGGGGACCGCACTCTATGGCTACACCTTC.